These 31 T cell receptor beta chains originate from one sample sequenced in a study of shared clonotypes between healthy human individuals. Generated by immunoSEQ multiplex PCR, the TCRdb table keeps only in-frame clones and is missing some. The sample includes 190,000 or so clones, roughly 93% of them seen just once. What was sequenced was naive CD4+ T cells sorted from blood. Subset in this sample: CD45RA+ positively selected. The receptor source for this set is a woman aged 30 to 39 in good health.

The chain uses TRBV18 and TRBJ1-1, with D possibly TRBD1 on 5 matching bases. Germline V CDR1 and CDR2: KGHSH, LQKENI. V was cut by 3 bases and J by 5 bases, with 10 bases left in between. This CDR3 has 13 residues. DNA of the CDR3: TGTGCCAGCTCACCTGGGGGTAGGACTGAAGCTTTCTTT. This codes for CASSPGGRTEAFF.

The chain joins TRBV11-1 to TRBJ2-2; the D is unclear. Trimming shortened V by 5 bases and J by 4 bases, and 8 bases separated the two germline ends. Germline V gene data show CDR1 as SGHAT and CDR2 as FQDESV (reference sequence). The CDR3 loop spans 13 amino acids. The CDR3 nucleotides read TGTGCCAGCAGCAAAGGGTTCACCGGGGAGCTGTTTTTT. Translating gives CASSKGFTGELFF. Supplemented by reference TRBV11-1 and TRBJ2-2, the full variable domain reads EAEVAQSPRYKITEKSQAVAFWCDPISGHATLYWYRQILGQGPELLVQFQDESVVDDSQLPKDRFSAERLKGVDSTLKIQPAELGDSAMYLCASSKGFTGELFFGEGSRLTVL.

The CDR3 loop is CGLPGPYEQYF. CDR3 DNA sequence: TGCGGCCTTCCGGGGCCCTACGAGCAGTACTTC. This chain joins TRBV20-1 and TRBJ2-7; D is tentatively TRBD1 or TRBD2 (5 bases each). The CDR3 has 11 amino acids. CDR1 is DFQATT, CDR2 SNEGSKA, per germline (reference sequence).

This clone was detected a few times. The chain combines TRBV5-1 with TRBJ2-7, with 7 bases matching TRBD2. The CDR3 is 14 amino acids. Unmatched junction bases numbered 3, after V lost 0 bases and J lost 3 bases. Germline V lookup: CDR1 SGHRS, CDR2 YFSETQ. The CDR3 DNA is TGCGCCAGCAGCTTGGTTGCGGGAGACTACGAGCAGTACTTC. Translated: CASSLVAGDYEQYF.

This chain connects TRBV6-5 to TRBJ1-4; D ambiguous. This CDR3 has 15 amino acids. Germline loops: CDR1 MNHEY, CDR2 SVGAGI. Trimming pared 0 bases from V and 4 bases from J, leaving 9 bases between. CDR3 amino acids: CASSYSRHHNEKLFF. CDR3 DNA: TGTGCCAGCAGTTACTCTCGACACCATAATGAAAAACTGTTTTTT.

The chain carries TRBV6-6 and TRBJ1-2; maybe TRBD1 (5 bases). The CDR3 is 14 residues long. Trimming pared 2 bases from V and 4 bases from J, leaving 11 bases between. Germline assignment: CDR1 MNHNY and CDR2 SVGAGI (reference sequence). The CDR3 nucleotides read TGTGCCAGCAGTTACCCAGGGTCTAGCTATGGCTACACCTTC. The encoded protein is CASSYPGSSYGYTF.

The CDR3 sequence: CASSLTGGDTYEQYF. DNA for the CDR3: TGTGCCAGCAGCTTAACAGGTGGAGATACGTACGAGCAGTACTTC. The chain employs TRBV7-9 and TRBJ2-7; D possibly corresponds to TRBD1 (5 bases). The CDR3 has 15 residues. V shed 2 bases and J shed 4 bases, with 15 bases lying between them. Germline V gives CDR1 SEHNR, CDR2 FQNEAQ (reference sequence).

This sequence joins TRBV19 and TRBJ2-3; D is undetermined. The CDR3 runs 14 residues. Germline CDR1 is LNHDA and CDR2 is SQIVND (reference sequence). V shed 7 bases and J shed 5 bases, with 16 bases lying between them. CDR3 sequence: CASKGGPKGDTQYF. Here the CDR3 DNA reads TGTGCCAGTAAGGGCGGCCCGAAGGGAGATACGCAGTATTTT. The variable domain in full, completed from reference TRBV19 and TRBJ2-3, reads DGGITQSPKYLFRKEGQNVTLSCEQNLNHDAMYWYRQDPGQGLRLIYYSQIVNDFQKGDIAEGYSVSREKKESFPLTVTSAQKNPTAFYLCASKGGPKGDTQYFGPGTRLTVL.

The DNA of the CDR3 is TGCAGCGTCCATGCCTTTCAGGGGACTGAAGCTTTCTTT. Protein sequence: CSVHAFQGTEAFF. The chain joins TRBV29-1 to TRBJ1-1; D is perhaps TRBD1 (6 bases). Germline CDR1 SQVTM, CDR2 ANQGSEA. The CDR3 has 13 amino acids. V lost 6 bases, J lost 5 bases, and 16 bases lay in between.

This clone appeared a single time. The V and J genes are TRBV29-1 and TRBJ1-1; D remains ambiguous. Deletions cut 3 bases from V and 1 base from J, with 9 bases between. The CDR3 consists of 13 residues. Germline V gives CDR1 SQVTM, CDR2 ANQGSEA. For the CDR3, the DNA is TGCAGCGTTGAGGGCAGGTGGAACACTGAAGCTTTCTTT. It codes for CSVEGRWNTEAFF.

The table lists this clone with a count of one. The chain couples TRBV5-1 to TRBJ2-5, with TRBD2 matching over 10 bases. CDR1 and CDR2 from the germline V gene are SGHRS and YFSETQ. This CDR3 comprises 17 residues. V was clipped by 0 bases and J by 0 bases; unmatched bases: 5. CDR3 residues: CASSLVGLAANQETQYF. The CDR3 coding sequence is TGCGCCAGCAGCTTGGTTGGACTAGCGGCCAACCAAGAGACCCAGTACTTC.

The chain joins TRBV6-6 to TRBJ1-2; TRBD1 agrees at 8 bases. CDR3 size: 15 residues. With V trimmed by 2 bases and J by 6 bases, 8 bases remained unmatched. The germline CDR1 and CDR2 sequences are MNHNY and SVGAGI (reference sequence). Here the CDR3 DNA reads TGTGCCAGCAGTTACCCAGAGGACAGGGCCCATGGCTACACCTTC. The encoded protein is CASSYPEDRAHGYTF.

The V gene is TRBV4-2, the J gene TRBJ2-2; perhaps TRBD2 as D (6 bases). V was trimmed by 2 bases and J by 9 bases, leaving 25 bases between them. This CDR3 has 18 amino acids. Germline V lookup: CDR1 LGHNA, CDR2 YNFKEQ. The CDR3 loop reads CASSQPPLTDYPGRELFF. Here the CDR3 DNA reads TGTGCCAGCAGCCAACCCCCCCTTACGGACTACCCCGGTAGGGAGCTGTTTTTT.

This clone appeared a single time. The chain uses TRBV28 and TRBJ2-7; possibly TRBD1 for D (6 bases). The CDR3 is made up of 14 amino acids. The V gene's germline CDR1 is MDHEN and CDR2 SYDVKM. V lost 6 bases and J 2 bases, leaving 14 bases between the germline ends. The CDR3 sequence is CASRPTQGTYEQYF. CDR3 sequence (DNA): TGTGCCAGCAGGCCTACCCAGGGGACCTACGAGCAGTACTTC. Together with reference TRBV28 and TRBJ2-7, the CDR3 gives the full variable domain: DVKVTQSSRYLVKRTGEKVFLECVQDMDHENMFWYRQDPGLGLRLIYFSYDVKMKEKGDIPEGYSVSREKKERFSLILESASTNQTSMYLCASRPTQGTYEQYFGPGTRLTVT.

The J gene is TRBJ2-7, the V gene TRBV5-5; no definite D call. The CDR3 loop spans 12 amino acids. Germline CDR1 reads SGHKS; CDR2 reads YYEKEE (reference sequence). V lost 5 bases to trimming and J lost 6 bases, with 12 bases between them. DNA of the CDR3: TGTGCCAGCAGTTACTCTCCAGGCGAGCAGTACTTC. Protein sequence: CASSYSPGEQYF.

The rearrangement uses TRBV5-1 and TRBJ1-3; D call uncertain. The CDR3 length is 14 residues. Germline assignment: CDR1 SGHRS and CDR2 YFSETQ. The V and J ends lost 0 bases and 0 bases respectively, with 4 bases between them. CDR3 sequence reads: CASSLDGSGNTIYF. The CDR3 DNA follows: TGCGCCAGCAGCTTGGATGGCTCTGGAAACACCATATATTTT.

The chain recombines TRBV2 with TRBJ2-7; 8 bases align to TRBD1. There are 14 residues in the CDR3. Germline CDR1 reads SNHLY; CDR2 reads FYNNEI. V was clipped by 10 bases and J by 0 bases; unmatched bases: 8. CDR3 nucleotides: TGTGCCACCCAAATGGGACAGGCCTCCTACGAGCAGTACTTC. It codes for CATQMGQASYEQYF. The full variable domain, rest sourced from reference TRBV2 and TRBJ2-7, is EPEVTQTPSHQVTQMGQEVILRCVPISNHLYFYWYRQILGQKVEFLVSFYNNEISEKSEIFDDQFSVERPDGSNFTLKIRSTKLEDSAMYFCATQMGQASYEQYFGPGTRLTVT.

The chain combines TRBV13 with TRBJ2-5, with D maybe TRBD2 (6 bases). TRBJ2-7 matches the DNA end more closely, so the J call is doubtful. This CDR3 is built from 16 residues. Germline V gene lookup returns CDR1 PRHDT and CDR2 FYEKMQ (reference sequence). The CDR3 DNA reads TGTGCCAGCAGCTTTACGGGCATAGCGGAGTCCTACGAGCAGTACTTC. Translated, it gives CASSFTGIAESYEQYF.

The chain has TRBV29-1 and TRBJ2-1; 7 bases are a match to TRBD2. Trimming took 3 bases from V and 9 from J; bases not matched to a gene: 5. This CDR3 region has 12 residues. Germline-derived CDR1 and CDR2 are SQVTM and ANQGSEA. Here the CDR3 reads CSVDPGTTEQFF. The DNA of the CDR3 is TGCAGCGTTGATCCCGGGACTACTGAGCAGTTCTTC.

This clone was seen once. The rearrangement joins TRBV27 to TRBJ2-7; D not resolved. Trimming removed 0 bases from V and 3 bases from J, with 27 bases in between. CDR3 size: 20 residues. Looked up from germline, CDR1 is MNHEY and CDR2 is SMNVEV (reference sequence). CDR3 bases: TGTGCCAGCAGTTTATCCTCTCCATCCCAAAGTAATTCGAAAGTCTACGAGCAGTACTTC. This codes for CASSLSSPSQSNSKVYEQYF.

The chain links TRBV27 to TRBJ1-4; 10 bases are shared with TRBD1. The CDR3 is 14 residues long. Germline V CDR1 and CDR2: MNHEY, SMNVEV (reference sequence). The V segment lost 6 bases and the J segment 8 bases; nucleotides outside the gene matches: 6. CDR3 DNA sequence: TGTGCCAGCAGGAACGACAGGGGGCGCGAAAAACTGTTTTTT. Translating gives CASRNDRGREKLFF.

The chain combines TRBV7-6 with TRBJ2-3; D is unclear. Germline lookup yields CDR1 SGHVS and CDR2 FNYEAQ. The CDR3 totals 15 residues. The V and J ends lost 5 bases and 0 bases respectively, with 12 bases between them. The CDR3 loop reads CASSASRRSTDTQYF. The CDR3 DNA sequence: TGTGCCAGCAGCGCAAGTCGACGGAGCACAGATACGCAGTATTTT.

V gene TRBV6-5 combines with J gene TRBJ2-5; 8 bases agree with TRBD1. The J call may be incorrect, as the DNA end agrees better with TRBJ2-7. The CDR3 is 13 residues long. Germline V CDR1 and CDR2: MNHEY, SVGAGI. The DNA for the CDR3 is TGTGCCAGCAGCTGGGACAGGCTCAACGAGCAGTACTTC. It is translated as CASSWDRLNEQYF.

CDR3 coding DNA: TGTGCCAGGGAGGAGACCCATAGTGGCTACACCTTC. Its protein product is CAREETHSGYTF. V and J are TRBV2 and TRBJ1-2; no definite D call. The CDR3 runs 12 residues. Germline CDR1 SNHLY, CDR2 FYNNEI. V lost 9 bases and J 7 bases, leaving 15 bases between the germline ends.

This chain connects TRBV7-9 to TRBJ2-5; a weak D match, TRBD2 (5 bases). Germline values: CDR1 SEHNR, CDR2 FQNEAQ (reference sequence). Trimming pared 2 bases from V and 11 bases from J, leaving 9 bases between. The CDR3 sequence is 11 residues long. The CDR3 DNA follows: TGTGCCAGCAGCTTACATGGGGAGCAGTACTTC. Translation: CASSLHGEQYF.

CDR3 bases: TGTGCCGTCCAAAGGACAAACACTGAAGCTTTCTTT. This codes for CAVQRTNTEAFF. The gene calls are TRBV10-3 and TRBJ1-1; D is possibly TRBD1 (5 bases). CDR1 and CDR2 from the germline V gene are ENHRY and SYGVKD. V was trimmed by 11 bases and J by 2 bases, leaving 12 bases between them. The CDR3 extends over 12 amino acids.

The chain links TRBV5-1 to TRBJ1-1; no reliable D call. The CDR3 is 13 residues long. V was clipped by 0 bases and J by 3 bases, with 6 bases between them. CDR1 is SGHRS, CDR2 YFSETQ, per germline. This chain's CDR3 is CASSLAQDTEAFF. The CDR3 region has the DNA TGCGCCAGCAGCTTGGCGCAGGACACTGAAGCTTTCTTT.

The rearrangement links TRBV19 to TRBJ2-5; D possibly matches TRBD1 or TRBD2 (6 bases each). The J call is uncertain, as TRBJ2-7 better fits the DNA end. This CDR3 has 17 amino acids. Germline values: CDR1 LNHDA, CDR2 SQIVND (reference sequence). CDR3 in amino acids: CASSTYLWGAQEYEQYF. The CDR3 DNA is TGTGCCAGTAGTACCTACCTATGGGGGGCTCAAGAATACGAGCAGTACTTC.

The chain has TRBV7-9 and TRBJ2-3, with D possibly TRBD1 on 5 matching bases. Germline CDR1 and CDR2: SEHNR and FQNEAQ (reference sequence). The V end lost 3 bases, the J end lost 6 bases, and 16 bases lay between the germline ends. The CDR3 loop spans 15 amino acids. This chain's CDR3 is CASSFHRSEKDTQYF. CDR3 DNA: TGTGCCAGCAGCTTCCACAGGAGTGAAAAGGATACGCAGTATTTT.

The rearrangement links TRBV28 to TRBJ2-7, with D tentatively TRBD2 (6 bases). V was shortened by 7 bases and J by 2 bases, with 21 bases between the two germline ends. The CDR3 length is 16 residues. In germline, CDR1 is MDHEN, CDR2 SYDVKM. CDR3 sequence (DNA): TGTGCCAGCACACCGGCTAGGACCTGGGGGGCCTACGAGCAGTACTTC. Translation: CASTPARTWGAYEQYF.

The V gene is TRBV2, the J gene TRBJ1-2, with D perhaps TRBD1 (5 bases). The CDR3 totals 14 residues. Germline-derived CDR1 and CDR2 are SNHLY and FYNNEI. V lost 7 bases and J 4 bases, leaving 16 bases between the germline ends. The CDR3 bases are TGTGCCAGCACGGTCGACAGAGCCGCCTATGGCTACACCTTC. Protein: CASTVDRAAYGYTF.